This T cell receptor (beta chain) was sequenced in a study of CD8+ T cells in alopecia areata. Once RNA had been extracted, it was reverse transcribed into cDNA to act as the sequencing template. TCRdb's copy holds only in-frame clones and misses some; the assay was immunoSEQ multiplex PCR. The data hold hundreds of thousands of clones, with 50% to 75% observed a single time. Between the trimmed V and J ends, which lost 4 bases and 1 base, there was a span of 13 bases. The CDR3 runs to 14 residues. CDR1 is GTSNPN and CDR2 is SVGIG in the germline V gene (reference sequence). Treatment defined: oral pan-JAK inhibitor, 5-10 mg twice daily.

The specimen was CD4+ T cells sorted from blood, collected around week 53, from a patient treated with tofacitinib. The origin of this receptor is a human donor with alopecia areata. The chain uses TRBV30 and TRBJ1-1, with D tentatively TRBD1 (5 bases). The CDR3 region is CAWKGTWRNTEAFF. In DNA form, the CDR3 reads TGTGCCTGGAAGGGGACTTGGCGGAACACTGAAGCTTTCTTT.